Here is one TCR beta chain with its context. Its antigen is unknown. From each donor, a roughly 2.7 ml peripheral blood sample was collected into PAXgene tubes and kept at -80 degrees C. Without any T cell sorting, total RNA was extracted from whole blood using the PAXgene blood miRNA kit on an automated QIAcube. Peripheral blood from monozygotic twin pairs concordant or discordant for inflammatory bowel disease was subjected to deep TCRalpha and TCRbeta repertoire profiling with unique molecular barcoding. For every twin pair, smoking habits were documented, and each individual was categorised as a current, former or never smoker. The record originates from a study of monozygotic twins with inflammatory bowel disease (dated by TCRdb to between 2019 and 2020). For the study in its entirety: The complete study included 30 or so monozygotic twin pairs: 19 IBD-discordant Danish pairs and nine German pairs, of which four were IBD-concordant and five were IBD-discordant. The search for disease-associated traits relied mainly on comparing IBD patients with their genetically identical healthy co-twins within discordant pairs. Each individual had, on average, about 151 000 unique TCRalpha sequences and 181 000 unique TCRbeta sequences available for analysis.

To prepare the library, 5' RACE was applied. The input for every TCR library was 3500 ng of total RNA. cDNA was synthesized with SMARTScribe reverse transcriptase in eight separate reactions per sample. During cDNA synthesis, unique molecular identifiers containing a 6-nucleotide sample barcode were introduced by template switching. TCRalpha and TCRbeta cDNA was amplified by two nested PCRs of 16 and 9 cycles, with bead purification after each PCR. Before amplification, cDNA was treated with uracil DNA-glycosylase and purified using the QIAquick PCR purification kit. The second PCR added Illumina TruSeq-compatible adapters along with sample-specific barcodes. TapeStation and Qubit were used to check library quality and concentration, and 5 to 6.5 ng of each library went into the pool. Pooled libraries were sequenced on an Illumina HiSeq2500 single-index Rapid Run with 2 x 100 bp reads and custom sequencing primers. The study's own analysis went as follows. MiGEC version 1.2.6 was used for UMI-based consensus assembly, which corrected PCR and sequencing errors. V(D)J alignment, clonotype assembly and CDR3 extraction were performed with MiXCR version 2.1.1. Gene usage, clonotype sharing and MAIT/NKT TCR abundance were normalised by analysing the top 1000, 10 000 and 20 000 clonotypes per sample. Diversity was computed as the inverse Simpson index with the vegan R package after downsampling to 27 000 UMIs. Paired Mann-Whitney U tests were applied to discordant twin pairs, and Benjamini-Hochberg correction was used for multiple testing. Reprocessed by TCRdb, the reads give a single entry per CDR3 protein sequence, without DNA. These V and J calls are TCRdb output, not the study's own analysis. The sample has roughly 140,000 distinct CDR3 sequences on record. The ten largest clones take up roughly 2.5% of the sample.

The paper as a whole reports these results and caveats: Background noise and inter-individual variability may have been introduced into the repertoires by the differing immunosuppressive treatments among patients. The analysis was unable to tell apart different T cell subtypes. The results gave no support for a single strong signal or clonotype linked to IBD. Repertoire similarity did not differ between concordant and discordant twins, possibly due to limited statistical power. IBD patients had lower TCRbeta repertoire diversity, measured by the inverse Simpson index, than their healthy co-twins. Compared with healthy twins, IBD patients had fewer clonotypes in common with other individuals, a difference most pronounced in patients showing signs of disease activity.

CDR1 and CDR2 are drawn from the germline V gene (reference sequence): DFQATT, SNEGSKA. Counted from cysteine to phenylalanine, this CDR3 has 14 amino acids. No DNA is listed. The origin of this receptor is a human donor with ulcerative colitis or Crohn's disease, or a healthy co-twin of an affected twin (not recorded which). The material sequenced was blood. The chain couples TRBV20-1 to TRBJ2-3; absent DNA, TCRdb's TRBD2 call cannot be checked. CDR3 region: CSALGLAIADTQYF.